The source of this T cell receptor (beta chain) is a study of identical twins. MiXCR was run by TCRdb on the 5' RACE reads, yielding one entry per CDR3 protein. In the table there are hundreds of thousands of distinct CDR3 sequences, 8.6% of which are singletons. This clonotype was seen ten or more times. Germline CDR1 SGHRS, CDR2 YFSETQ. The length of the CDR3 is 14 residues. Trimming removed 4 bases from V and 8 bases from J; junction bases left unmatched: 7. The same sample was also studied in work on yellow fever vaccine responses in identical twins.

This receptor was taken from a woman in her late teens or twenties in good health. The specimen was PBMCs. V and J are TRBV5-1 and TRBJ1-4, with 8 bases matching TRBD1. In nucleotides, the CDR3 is TGCGCCAGCAGCACTGGACAGGGATCCGAAAAACTGTTTTTT. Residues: CASSTGQGSEKLFF.